Shown below are 25 T cell receptor beta chains from a single sample sequenced in a study of T cell responses to AZD1222 COVID-19 vaccine. The assay was immunoSEQ multiplex PCR, and TCRdb's table has in-frame clones only and misses some. The table shows 130,000 or so clones, with 93% occurring only once. The sample was peripheral blood, taken on day 0 of AZD1222 vaccination. These receptor sequences come from an adult in good health.

The chain links TRBV9 to TRBJ2-7, with D maybe TRBD1 (5 bases). Germline assignment: CDR1 SGDLS and CDR2 YYNGEE. The CDR3 has 15 residues. Trimming took 3 bases from V and 0 from J, leaving 13 bases between them. The CDR3 loop reads CASSGTGDPSYEQYF. CDR3 nucleotide sequence: TGTGCCAGCAGCGGAACAGGCGATCCCTCCTACGAGCAGTACTTC.

The rearrangement joins TRBV5-1 to TRBJ1-1; 7 bases align to TRBD1. The germline V gene encodes CDR1 SGHRS and CDR2 YFSETQ. Trimming took 4 bases from V and 2 from J; bases not matched to a gene: 5. CDR3 length: 14 residues. In nucleotides, the CDR3 is TGCGCCAGCAGCCCGGGACAGATTAACACTGAAGCTTTCTTT. Translation: CASSPGQINTEAFF.

The gene calls are TRBV10-3 and TRBJ1-2; D unclear. The CDR3 is 14 amino acids. The V and J ends lost 6 bases and 4 bases respectively, with 15 bases between them. Germline V CDR1 and CDR2: ENHRY, SYGVKD. The CDR3 DNA reads TGTGCCATCAGGGACTCCCTAGCGGGCTATGGCTACACCTTC. It translates to CAIRDSLAGYGYTF.

The V gene is TRBV4-1, the J gene TRBJ1-5, with D perhaps matching TRBD1 (5 bases). The CDR3 covers 15 residues. Germline CDR1 and CDR2: MGHRA and YSYEKL. The germline V and J ends were trimmed by 0 bases and 9 bases, with 15 bases remaining between them. The CDR3 DNA sequence: TGCGCCAGCAGCCAAGAGTTGGGGCCCCGGGCGCCCCAGCATTTT. Translated: CASSQELGPRAPQHF.

This chain connects TRBV27 to TRBJ2-3; D is perhaps TRBD1 (7 bases). CDR3 length: 17 residues. CDR1 and CDR2 from the germline V gene are MNHEY and SMNVEV (reference sequence). Trimming took 1 base from V and 4 from J, leaving 18 bases between them. The CDR3 bases are TGTGCCAGCAGTTTATGGGGGGACAGCTATAATGCAGATACGCAGTATTTT. This sequence encodes CASSLWGDSYNADTQYF.

The J gene is TRBJ1-2, the V gene TRBV27, with D possibly TRBD1 on 6 matching bases. V dropped 4 bases and J dropped 3 bases, with 9 bases sitting between them. The CDR3 consists of 13 residues. CDR1 is MNHEY, CDR2 SMNVEV, per germline (reference sequence). The CDR3 sequence is CASSSSGDYGYTF. The CDR3 nucleotides are TGTGCCAGCAGTTCGTCAGGGGACTATGGCTACACCTTC.

The chain uses TRBV9 and TRBJ1-1; D call uncertain. The CDR3 length is 13 residues. Germline V gives CDR1 SGDLS, CDR2 YYNGEE. Trimming removed 4 bases from V and 4 bases from J, with 11 bases in between. CDR3 sequence (DNA): TGTGCCAGCAGCTCCGGGCGGGGCACTGAAGCTTTCTTT. This sequence encodes CASSSGRGTEAFF.

The rearrangement links TRBV5-5 to TRBJ1-2, with 7 bases aligning to TRBD1. CDR3 length equals 14 residues. Germline V gene sequence: CDR1 SGHKS, CDR2 YYEKEE (reference sequence). V dropped 3 bases and J dropped 7; count of bases not matched to a gene: 9. In DNA, the CDR3 is TGTGCCAGCAGCTCCGGACAGGCCGCGGGTGGCTACACCTTC. Translated: CASSSGQAAGGYTF.

The rearrangement uses TRBV10-2 and TRBJ1-2, with D possibly being TRBD1 (5 bases). Germline CDR1 is WSHSY and CDR2 is SAAADI. V lost 6 bases and J 0 bases, leaving 14 bases between the germline ends. This CDR3 contains 15 residues. As DNA, the CDR3 is TGCGCCAGCAGCCCTTCCCTAGGGGCTAACTATGGCTACACCTTC. It encodes CASSPSLGANYGYTF.

The chain links TRBV4-1 to TRBJ1-2; tentatively, D is TRBD1 (6 bases). The CDR3 length is 17 residues. V was cut by 5 bases and J by 3 bases, with 22 bases left in between. Germline V gene sequence: CDR1 MGHRA, CDR2 YSYEKL. CDR3 region: CASSSRTDSKIYYGYTF. DNA of the CDR3: TGCGCCAGCAGCTCCCGCACGGACAGCAAAATCTACTATGGCTACACCTTC.

This rearrangement joins TRBV2 to TRBJ2-7; 11 bases fit TRBD2. The CDR3 runs to 17 residues. Trimming removed 7 bases from V and 0 bases from J; junction bases left unmatched: 11. Per the germline V gene, CDR1 is SNHLY and CDR2 is FYNNEI. The CDR3 reads CASKRGLAGGPSYEQYF. In nucleotides, the CDR3 is TGTGCCAGCAAACGAGGTCTAGCGGGGGGCCCCTCCTACGAGCAGTACTTC.

The J gene is TRBJ1-2, the V gene TRBV18, with D perhaps TRBD1 (6 bases). CDR1 KGHSH and CDR2 LQKENI come from the germline V gene. The CDR3 sequence is 13 residues long. V dropped 0 bases and J dropped 7 bases, with 9 bases sitting between them. CDR3 nucleotide sequence: TGTGCCAGCTCACCACCGGGGGCCAGTGGCTACACCTTC. Translated, it gives CASSPPGASGYTF. Filled out from reference TRBV18 and TRBJ1-2, the complete variable domain reads NAGVMQNPRHLVRRRGQEARLRCSPMKGHSHVYWYRQLPEEGLKFMVYLQKENIIDESGMPKERFSAEFPKEGPSILRIQQVVRGDSAAYFCASSPPGASGYTFGSGTRLTVV.

This chain uses TRBV15 with TRBJ2-3; D perhaps matches TRBD2 (6 bases). Trimming cost V 5 bases and J 2 bases, with 14 bases left between them. The CDR3 spans 15 residues. Germline CDR1 and CDR2: LNHNV and YYDKDF (reference sequence). CDR3 sequence reads: CATSPWGVYTDTQYF. The CDR3 bases are TGTGCCACCAGCCCTTGGGGGGTATACACAGATACGCAGTATTTT.

The chain uses TRBV3-1 (or the pseudogene TRBV3-2) and TRBJ2-7; D gene ambiguous. The CDR3 covers 12 residues. Per the germline V gene, CDR1 is LGHDT and CDR2 is YNNKEL (reference sequence). V shed 4 bases and J shed 3 bases, with 7 bases lying between them. CDR3 DNA: TGTGCCAGCAGCCGTTTGGGCTACGAGCAGTACTTC. Amino acid sequence: CASSRLGYEQYF.

The rearrangement links TRBV6-1 to TRBJ1-4; 8 bases match TRBD1. CDR1 is MNHNS and CDR2 is SASEGT in the germline V gene. The CDR3 extends over 15 amino acids. V lost 1 base and J lost 6; bases outside the gene matches: 4. The chain's CDR3 is CASSEEDRVYEKLFF. As DNA, the CDR3 is TGTGCCAGCAGTGAAGAGGACAGGGTATATGAAAAACTGTTTTTT.

This clone was detected once. The chain carries TRBV27 and TRBJ1-2, with D maybe TRBD1 (5 bases). The CDR3 has 14 amino acids. The V gene's germline CDR1 is MNHEY and CDR2 SMNVEV (reference sequence). Trimming removed 6 bases from V and 3 bases from J, with 14 bases in between. CDR3 loop: CASRRGGVYYGYTF. The CDR3 nucleotides read TGTGCCAGCAGGAGGGGAGGGGTGTACTATGGCTACACCTTC.

V usage is TRBV5-1 and J usage is TRBJ2-5; D may be TRBD2 (6 bases). CDR1 and CDR2 (germline): SGHRS, YFSETQ. With 3 bases removed from V and 5 bases from J, the gap between germline ends came to 11 bases. CDR3 length equals 13 residues. CDR3 protein: CASSSGLRETQYF. CDR3 nucleotide sequence: TGCGCCAGCAGCTCGGGACTTCGGGAGACCCAGTACTTC.

The rearrangement joins TRBV27 to TRBJ1-1; 9 bases line up with TRBD1. CDR1 and CDR2 (germline): MNHEY, SMNVEV (reference sequence). This CDR3 has 16 residues. V gave up 6 bases and J gave up 4 bases; unmatched junction bases: 12. CDR3 coding DNA: TGTGCCAGCAGCCCTAATCCGGGACAGGGCTTCACTGAAGCTTTCTTT. Its translation is CASSPNPGQGFTEAFF.

The chain recombines TRBV18 with TRBJ1-3; maybe TRBD1 (5 bases). CDR1 and CDR2 from the germline V gene are KGHSH and LQKENI. The CDR3 length is 14 residues. Trimming took 3 bases from V and 4 from J, leaving 10 bases between them. DNA for the CDR3: TGTGCCAGCTCACCCAGGACACGGGGAAACACCATATATTTT. It codes for CASSPRTRGNTIYF.

This chain uses TRBV6-6 with TRBJ1-4; 9 nucleotides line up with TRBD1. V was pared by 6 bases and J by 8 bases, with 13 bases of the junction left unmatched. This CDR3 is 16 amino acids long. Germline V CDR1 and CDR2: MNHNY, SVGAGI (reference sequence). The CDR3 bases are TGTGCCAGCAGCGGGGACAGGGTTATGCCTCCGGAAAAACTGTTTTTT. It codes for CASSGDRVMPPEKLFF.

The chain combines TRBV7-3 with TRBJ2-2; 11 nucleotides match TRBD2. This CDR3 comprises 16 residues. CDR1 is SGHTA, CDR2 FQGTGA, per germline. Unmatched junction bases numbered 4, after V lost 2 bases and J lost 5 bases. In DNA, the CDR3 is TGTGCCAGCAGCTTACTAGCGGGGGGATCTACCGGGGAGCTGTTTTTT. Residues: CASSLLAGGSTGELFF.

The rearrangement uses TRBV21-1 and TRBJ2-2; the DNA was not used to check the table's D call, TRBD1. TRBV21-1 is assigned pseudogene status. The CDR3 length is 17 residues. CDR3 coding DNA: TGTGCCAGCAGCAAAACGAGCGCAGGGCAGTGGACCGGGGAGCTGTTTTTT. Its translation: CASSKTSAGQWTGELFF.

For this clone: Within the sample, other DNA sequences also encode this same CDR3. The chain has TRBV19 and TRBJ1-5, with TRBD1 as a possible D gene (5 bases). The V gene's germline CDR1 is LNHDA and CDR2 SQIVND (reference sequence). This CDR3 has 13 residues. Trimming shortened V by 8 bases and J by 0 bases, and 8 bases separated the two germline ends. The CDR3 DNA reads as TGTGCCAGTGGGGGTCATAGCAATCAGCCCCAGCATTTT. This sequence encodes CASGGHSNQPQHF.

The chain is built from TRBV5-1 and TRBJ2-5; 7 bases fit TRBD2. J was trimmed by 4 bases and V by 0 bases; bases with no gene match: 9. There are 16 residues in the CDR3. Germline CDR1 reads SGHRS; CDR2 reads YFSETQ. CDR3 protein: CASSLANVGGGETQYF. CDR3 DNA sequence: TGCGCCAGCAGCTTGGCAAATGTCGGCGGGGGAGAGACCCAGTACTTC.

This chain connects TRBV13 to TRBJ1-3, with 10 bases identical to TRBD1. V was pared by 5 bases and J by 3 bases, with 4 bases of the junction left unmatched. The CDR3 runs to 15 residues. In germline, CDR1 is PRHDT, CDR2 FYEKMQ (reference sequence). This chain's CDR3 is CASSTGQGYGNTIYF. Here the CDR3 DNA reads TGTGCCAGCAGCACGGGACAGGGGTATGGAAACACCATATATTTT.